This TCR beta chain was profiled in a study of cytomegalovirus exposure and HLA in healthy donors. This PCR relied on a set of 60 Vbeta primers and 13 Jbeta primers. TCRdb's copy holds only in-frame clones and misses some; the assay was immunoSEQ multiplex PCR. The sample holds 130,000 to 150,000 clones, 70% to 85% seen once. The CDR3 spans 14 residues. V dropped 5 bases and J dropped 0 bases, with 8 bases sitting between them. Germline CDR1 SGHVS, CDR2 FQNEAQ. The TCR originated in a male donor in good health and CMV-seronegative. The sequenced sample consisted of PBMCs. This chain uses TRBV7-8 with TRBJ1-3, with D unresolved. The CDR3 region has the DNA TGTGCCAGCAGCCCGAGGGACTCTGGAAACACCATATATTTT. It yields the protein CASSPRDSGNTIYF.